This passage covers 23 T cell receptor beta chains from one sample sequenced in a study of T cell repertoires in cytomegalovirus infection. TCRdb recomputed calls from the reads with MiXCR, one row per CDR3 protein. The repertoire holds about 140,000 distinct CDR3 sequences, with about 31% as singletons. No antigen has been identified for these receptors. Sample: CD8+ T cells from cultured PBMCs, taken from culture after CMV antigen stimulation. These receptors were taken from a human donor in good health (CMV status not recorded). Some clones in this sample may be carry-over from other donors' samples.

In its sample, this clonotype was seen a few times. The V call is TRBV7-6, the J call TRBJ2-2; D gene unclear. Germline V lookup: CDR1 SGHVS, CDR2 FNYEAQ. V was clipped by 5 bases and J by 4 bases, with 8 bases between them. The CDR3 is 13 amino acids. DNA of the CDR3: TGTGCCAGCAGCCCCGACGGCACCGGGGAGCTGTTTTTT. Translating gives CASSPDGTGELFF.

A word on this clonotype: A much larger clone is a single base away; this may be a read error. The chain employs TRBV7-6 and TRBJ2-2; a weak D match, TRBD2 (6 bases). The germline V gene has CDR1 SGHVS and CDR2 FNYEAQ. This CDR3 comprises 14 residues. CDR3 sequence reads: CASSLGHPTGGLFF. CDR3 DNA sequence: TGTGCCAGCAGCTTAGGTCACCCGACCGGGGGGCTGTTTTTT.

This clonotype has ten or more counts. The chain couples TRBV27 to TRBJ1-2; 8 bases agree with TRBD1. V shed 6 bases, J shed 6 bases, and the junction held 6 bases outside the gene matches. This CDR3 contains 13 residues. Germline V gene lookup returns CDR1 MNHEY and CDR2 SMNVEV (reference sequence). The CDR3 here is CASRLDRGNGYTF. For the CDR3, the DNA is TGTGCCAGCAGGTTAGACAGGGGCAATGGCTACACCTTC.

The table lists this clonotype with a few counts. The chain is built from TRBV18 and TRBJ2-1; D is perhaps TRBD2 (5 bases). From germline, CDR1 is KGHSH and CDR2 LQKENI. V was shortened by 2 bases and J by 10 bases, with 15 bases between the two germline ends. This CDR3 spans 14 amino acids. CDR3 in DNA: TGTGCCAGCTCACCAACTAGAAGTGAGGACGAGCAGTTCTTC. This gives the protein CASSPTRSEDEQFF.

This clonotype was counted only a few times. The chain has TRBV6-1 and TRBJ1-1, with 11 nucleotides matching TRBD1. CDR3 size: 16 residues. The V segment lost 4 bases and the J segment 4 bases; nucleotides outside the gene matches: 8. Looked up from germline, CDR1 is MNHNS and CDR2 is SASEGT. The CDR3 loop is CASSADPGQGGTEAFF. The CDR3 nucleotides read TGTGCCAGCAGTGCCGACCCGGGACAGGGGGGCACTGAAGCTTTCTTT.

The rearrangement links TRBV7-3 to TRBJ1-2, with D possibly TRBD1 on 5 matching bases. Deletions cut 8 bases from V and 6 bases from J, with 7 bases between. This CDR3 is built from 10 residues. The germline V gene has CDR1 SGHTA and CDR2 FQGTGA. CDR3 protein: CASEGDGYTF. In DNA form, the CDR3 reads TGTGCCAGCGAAGGGGATGGCTACACCTTC. The full variable domain, completed using reference TRBV7-3 and TRBJ1-2, is GAGVSQTPSNKVTEKGKYVELRCDPISGHTALYWYRQSLGQGPEFLIYFQGTGAADDSGLPNDRFFAVRPEGSVSTLKIQRTERGDSAVYLCASEGDGYTFGSGTRLTVV.

This clonotype was observed at least ten times. The chain combines TRBV12-3 or TRBV12-4 with TRBJ1-6, with a tentative D call TRBD1 (5 bases). This CDR3 region has 18 residues. V shed 5 bases and J shed 0 bases, with 17 bases lying between them. The CDR3 DNA follows: TGTGCCAGCAGTCACCCCGGGGCAGTTAACTCCTATAATTCACCCCTCCACTTT. The encoded protein is CASSHPGAVNSYNSPLHF.

This clonotype appeared a few times. This chain uses TRBV28 with TRBJ1-2, with a weak D call TRBD1 (5 bases). Trimming shortened V by 3 bases and J by 2 bases, and 7 bases separated the two germline ends. Per the germline V gene, CDR1 is MDHEN and CDR2 is SYDVKM. CDR3 size: 13 residues. CDR3 coding DNA: TGTGCCAGCAGTTTTCGGGGGAACTATGGCTACACCTTC. Its translation is CASSFRGNYGYTF.

This sequence joins TRBV6-1 and TRBJ2-5; TRBD2 aligns across 8 bases. The CDR3 consists of 15 residues. Trimming at V came to 3 bases and at J to 2 bases, leaving 5 bases not matched to a gene. The V gene's germline CDR1 is MNHNS and CDR2 SASEGT. The CDR3 protein is CASSDPGLEQETQYF. The CDR3 bases are TGTGCCAGCAGTGACCCGGGACTAGAACAAGAGACCCAGTACTTC.

This clonotype has just a few counts. The chain is built from TRBV6-1 and TRBJ2-1, with 10 positions matching TRBD1. Germline CDR1 and CDR2: MNHNS and SASEGT. After removal of 3 bases from V and 8 bases from J, the junction contained 10 bases not matched to a gene. The CDR3 is made up of 16 amino acids. This CDR3 reads CASSELWWTGGDEQFF. The CDR3 region has the DNA TGTGCCAGCAGTGAGCTCTGGTGGACAGGGGGGGATGAGCAGTTCTTC.

The V call is TRBV9, the J call TRBJ2-1, with TRBD1 matching over 7 bases. The length of the CDR3 is 15 residues. Germline-derived CDR1 and CDR2 are SGDLS and YYNGEE. With V trimmed by 0 bases and J by 4 bases, 4 bases remained unmatched. The CDR3 nucleotides are TGTGCCAGCAGCGTAGCAGGGGGTCTTTACAATGAGCAGTTCTTC. Translation gives CASSVAGGLYNEQFF.

This clonotype occurred many times. The V call is TRBV27, the J call TRBJ2-2; D is undetermined. Germline assignment: CDR1 MNHEY and CDR2 SMNVEV (reference sequence). The ends were cut back, 4 bases at V and 1 base at J, with 7 bases in the middle. There are 14 residues in the CDR3. This CDR3 reads CASSSLMNTGELFF. The CDR3 bases are TGTGCCAGCAGTTCCCTCATGAACACCGGGGAGCTGTTTTTT.

The chain uses TRBV29-1 and TRBJ2-7; tentatively, D is TRBD1 or TRBD2 (5 bases each). Looked up from germline, CDR1 is SQVTM and CDR2 is ANQGSEA. CDR3 length: 12 amino acids. V gave up 4 bases and J gave up 2 bases, with 9 bases separating them. Written as DNA, the CDR3 is TGCAGCGTTGGGGGGTCTACCTACGAGCAGTACTTC. Translating gives CSVGGSTYEQYF.

This chain connects TRBV28 to TRBJ1-1; D is possibly TRBD1 (5 bases). V was clipped by 5 bases and J by 3 bases, with 19 bases between them. Germline values: CDR1 MDHEN, CDR2 SYDVKM. This CDR3 is built from 16 residues. The CDR3 region has the DNA TGTGCCAGCAGTACCACGGGACCCCCCGGGCACACTGAAGCTTTCTTT. Translating gives CASSTTGPPGHTEAFF.

This clonotype came up a few times. The DNA for the CDR3 is TGTGCCAGCAGCCAAGAGTGGGGTGGAGGATATGGCTACACCTTC. Translation: CASSQEWGGGYGYTF. This sequence joins TRBV3-1 and TRBJ1-2; no firm D call. V lost 0 bases to trimming and J lost 5 bases, with 13 bases between them. In germline, CDR1 is LGHDT, CDR2 YNNKEL (reference sequence). The CDR3 contains 15 residues. The full variable domain, with the rest looked up from reference TRBV3-1 and TRBJ1-2, is DTAVSQTPKYLVTQMGNDKSIKCEQNLGHDTMYWYKQDSKKFLKIMFSYNNKELIINETVPNRFSPKSPDKAHLNLHINSLELGDSAVYFCASSQEWGGGYGYTFGSGTRLTVV.

The V and J genes are TRBV9 and TRBJ2-3; 14 nucleotides line up with TRBD2. The CDR3 contains 18 residues. The germline V gene has CDR1 SGDLS and CDR2 YYNGEE. V shed 3 bases, J shed 2 bases, and the junction held 8 bases outside the gene matches. For the CDR3, the DNA is TGTGCCAGCAGCGGGGGGACTAGCGGGGGATCATACACAGATACGCAGTATTTT. It specifies CASSGGTSGGSYTDTQYF. Full variable domain (remainder filled in from reference TRBV9 and TRBJ2-3): DSGVTQTPKHLITATGQRVTLRCSPRSGDLSVYWYQQSLDQGLQFLIQYYNGEERAKGNILERFSAQQFPDLHSELNLSSLELGDSALYFCASSGGTSGGSYTDTQYFGPGTRLTVL.

About this clonotype: One end of the junction varies from germline; a read error may be responsible. V usage is TRBV7-6 and J usage is TRBJ2-7; maybe TRBD1 (5 bases). Germline assignment: CDR1 SGHVS and CDR2 FNYEAQ. This CDR3 has 13 residues. As DNA, the CDR3 is TGTCCCAGCAGCCCCGACAGTTACTACGAGCAGTACTTC. Protein product: CPSSPDSYYEQYF.

The chain combines TRBV18 with TRBJ1-6, with TRBD1 matching 7 bases. The germline gives CDR1 KGHSH, CDR2 LQKENI. J was trimmed by 8 bases and V by 3 bases; bases with no gene match: 13. The length of the CDR3 is 17 residues. The CDR3 reads CASSPPGTVGRHSPLHF. The CDR3 region has the DNA TGTGCCAGCTCACCCCCCGGGACAGTGGGCCGACATTCACCCCTCCACTTT.

This chain uses TRBV27 with TRBJ2-7; D remains ambiguous. With 0 bases removed from V and 2 bases from J, the gap between germline ends came to 11 bases. The CDR3 has 15 amino acids. Germline V CDR1 and CDR2: MNHEY, SMNVEV (reference sequence). CDR3 in DNA: TGTGCCAGCAGTTTATCTGGCGTACCCGCCTACGAGCAGTACTTC. Its protein product is CASSLSGVPAYEQYF.

Only a few counts were recorded for this clonotype. The rearrangement joins TRBV23-1 to TRBJ1-1; D remains unclear. TRBV23-1 is sorted into the ORF group, with uncertain function. With 3 bases removed from V and 0 bases from J, the gap between germline ends came to 8 bases. This CDR3 has 14 residues. As DNA, the CDR3 is TGCGCCAGCAGTCATACGGGAATGAACACTGAAGCTTTCTTT. Its protein is CASSHTGMNTEAFF.

The gene calls are TRBV7-6 and TRBJ2-1; possibly TRBD2 for D (5 bases). V was cut by 6 bases and J by 10 bases, with 13 bases left in between. CDR3 size: 12 residues. Germline V gene sequence: CDR1 SGHVS, CDR2 FNYEAQ. CDR3: CASRDSDWEQFF. In DNA, the CDR3 is TGTGCCAGCAGAGATAGCGACTGGGAGCAGTTCTTC.

The gene calls are TRBV11-2 and TRBJ2-2; 8 bases align to TRBD1. V lost 5 bases to trimming and J lost 4 bases; unmatched junction nucleotides: 9. Per germline, CDR1 SGHAT and CDR2 FQNNGV. The CDR3 runs to 16 residues. CDR3 nucleotides: TGTGCCAGCAGCCTCGACAGGGGTTCGGGCACCGGGGAGCTGTTTTTT. Translated: CASSLDRGSGTGELFF.

This clonotype was observed a few times. The chain employs TRBV9 and TRBJ1-4; 7 bases map to TRBD1. V lost 2 bases and J lost 8; bases outside the gene matches: 12. Germline lookup yields CDR1 SGDLS and CDR2 YYNGEE. CDR3 length equals 16 residues. CDR3 in amino acids: CASSVDGGGSREKLFF. In DNA form, the CDR3 reads TGTGCCAGCAGCGTTGATGGAGGGGGCTCCAGAGAAAAACTGTTTTTT.